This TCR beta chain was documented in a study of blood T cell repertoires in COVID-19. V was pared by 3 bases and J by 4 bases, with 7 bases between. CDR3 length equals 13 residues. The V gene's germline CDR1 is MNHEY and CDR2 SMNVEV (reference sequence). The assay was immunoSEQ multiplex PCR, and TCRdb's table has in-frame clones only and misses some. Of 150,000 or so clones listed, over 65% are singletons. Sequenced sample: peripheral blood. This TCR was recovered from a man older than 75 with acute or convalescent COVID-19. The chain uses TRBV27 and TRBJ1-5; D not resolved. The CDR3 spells CASSFMANQPQHF. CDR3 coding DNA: TGTGCCAGCAGTTTTATGGCTAATCAGCCCCAGCATTTT.